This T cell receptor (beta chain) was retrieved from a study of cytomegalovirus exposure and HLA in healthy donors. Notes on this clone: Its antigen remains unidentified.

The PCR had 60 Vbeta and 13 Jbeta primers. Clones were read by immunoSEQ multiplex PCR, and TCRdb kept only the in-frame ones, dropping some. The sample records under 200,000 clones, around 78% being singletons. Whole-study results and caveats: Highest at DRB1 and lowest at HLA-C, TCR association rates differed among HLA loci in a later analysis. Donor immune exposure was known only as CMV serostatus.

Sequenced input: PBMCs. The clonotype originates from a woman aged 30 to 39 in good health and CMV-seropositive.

For the CDR3, the DNA is TGTGCCAGCAGCTGGACAGGAAGCTCTGGAAACACCATATATTTT. It encodes CASSWTGSSGNTIYF. The chain joins TRBV5-4 to TRBJ1-3; 7 bases fit TRBD1. Germline-derived CDR1 and CDR2 are SGHNT and YYREEE (reference sequence). The V gene end was trimmed by 3 bases and the J gene end by 0 bases; junction bases not matched to a gene: 3. This CDR3 has 15 amino acids.